The clone carrying this T cell receptor beta chain was detected ten times or more. Its specificity is not known. Both TRBC1 and TRBC2 were covered by a beta constant-region primer of two equimolar oligonucleotides. A 12-nucleotide UMI and the SP2 primer were added to the cDNA 3' end by oligonucleotide ligation. MiXCR was run by TCRdb on the UMI-ligation and nested PCR reads, yielding one entry per CDR3 protein. The top ten clones hold about 0.9% of a sample with tens of thousands of distinct CDR3 sequences, approximately 14% of them seen once. Alpha and beta libraries were amplified separately from the second PCR onward. Germline V gene sequence: CDR1 MGHRA, CDR2 YSYEKL. This CDR3 spans 15 amino acids. Trimming cost V 10 bases and J 2 bases; bases outside gene matches: 7. The data derive from a study of naive and memory T cell subsets. Study-level findings and limits: Expression changes during T cell differentiation may affect RNA-based TCR counts.

The chain recombines TRBV4-1 with TRBJ2-1, with 11 bases fitting TRBD2. Material: central memory CD4+ T cells from blood. This sequence originates from a human donor in good health. The CDR3 DNA follows: TGCGCCACCCGGGGACTAGCGGTTGCCTACAATGAGCAGTTCTTC. Protein: CATRGLAVAYNEQFF.